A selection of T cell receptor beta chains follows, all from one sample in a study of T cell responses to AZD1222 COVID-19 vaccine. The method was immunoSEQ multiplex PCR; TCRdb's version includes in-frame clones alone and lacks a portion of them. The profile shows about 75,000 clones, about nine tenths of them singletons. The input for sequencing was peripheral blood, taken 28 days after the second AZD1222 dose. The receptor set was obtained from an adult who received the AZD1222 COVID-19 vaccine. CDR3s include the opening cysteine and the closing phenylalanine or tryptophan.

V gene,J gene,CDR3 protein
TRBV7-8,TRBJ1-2,CASSLVIAGGGYGYTF
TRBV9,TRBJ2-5,CASSVGGQGAETQYF
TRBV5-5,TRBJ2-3,CASSLPTGADTQYF
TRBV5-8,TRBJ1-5,CASSLEKPQHF
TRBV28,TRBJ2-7,CASSVYRGYEQYF
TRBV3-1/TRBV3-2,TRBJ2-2,CASSQTSAGELFF
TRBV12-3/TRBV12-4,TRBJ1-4,CASSPIGGEKLFF
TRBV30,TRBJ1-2,CAWSGDRGRWDYGYTF
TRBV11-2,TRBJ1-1,CASSLVQGFTEAFF
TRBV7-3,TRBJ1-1,CASSSTGSTEAFF
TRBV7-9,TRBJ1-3,CASRRQALEAGNTIYF
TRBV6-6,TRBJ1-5,CASSPPDQPQHF
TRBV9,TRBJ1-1,CASSVALNTEAFF
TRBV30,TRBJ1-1,CAWTTVNTEAFF
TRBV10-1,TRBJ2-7,CASSDPGAEQYF
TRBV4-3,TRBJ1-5,CASSQEWRINQPQHF
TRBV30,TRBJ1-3,CAWSGGGLQGNTIYF